This passage covers 20 T cell receptor beta chains from one sample sequenced in a study of cytomegalovirus exposure and HLA in healthy donors. PCR involved 60 Vbeta and 13 Jbeta primers. Profiled with immunoSEQ multiplex PCR; TCRdb holds only in-frame clones, not every one. Altogether some 160,000 clones are present, roughly 80% being singletons, with the ten largest covering over 2%. Source material: PBMCs. Receptor source: a man aged 55 to 70 in good health and CMV-seronegative.

The V and J genes are TRBV11-2 and TRBJ2-3; tentatively, D is TRBD1 (6 bases). The length of the CDR3 is 15 residues. Deletions cut 4 bases from V and 0 bases from J, with 11 bases between. Per the germline V gene, CDR1 is SGHAT and CDR2 is FQNNGV. CDR3 sequence reads: CASSSRTVSTDTQYF. Written as DNA, the CDR3 is TGTGCCAGCAGCTCTCGGACAGTAAGCACAGATACGCAGTATTTT.

The chain uses TRBV28 and TRBJ2-3; no reliable D call. Between the trimmed V and J ends, which lost 3 bases and 3 bases, there was a span of 4 bases. This CDR3 is 12 amino acids long. Per germline, CDR1 MDHEN and CDR2 SYDVKM. The CDR3 reads CASSFRTDTQYF. DNA for the CDR3: TGTGCCAGCAGTTTCAGGACAGATACGCAGTATTTT.

The chain has TRBV5-1 and TRBJ2-7, with TRBD1 matching 8 bases. The CDR3 loop spans 15 amino acids. CDR1 is SGHRS, CDR2 YFSETQ, per germline. The V segment lost 4 bases and the J segment 6 bases; nucleotides outside the gene matches: 12. DNA of the CDR3: TGCGCCAGCAGCCTGGGCGGGACAGGACTTAGCGAGCAGTACTTC. It codes for CASSLGGTGLSEQYF. The entire variable domain, with the rest obtained from reference TRBV5-1 and TRBJ2-7, is as follows: KAGVTQTPRYLIKTRGQQVTLSCSPISGHRSVSWYQQTPGQGLQFLFEYFSETQRNKGNFPGRFSGRQFSNSRSEMNVSTLELGDSALYLCASSLGGTGLSEQYFGPGTRLTVT.

The chain carries TRBV20-1 and TRBJ1-4; TRBD1 might be the D (5 bases). CDR1 is DFQATT and CDR2 is SNEGSKA in the germline V gene (reference sequence). CDR3 length: 11 amino acids. CDR3 region: CSCGAVEKLFF. CDR3 in DNA: TGCAGCTGCGGGGCGGTGGAAAAACTGTTTTTT.

A few counts support this clone. The chain links TRBV5-6 to TRBJ2-1, with a weak D call TRBD2 (5 bases). This CDR3 region has 13 residues. Between the trimmed V and J ends, which lost 3 bases and 6 bases, there was a span of 10 bases. Germline assignment: CDR1 SGHDT and CDR2 YYEEEE. CDR3 loop: CASSSQGGNEQFF. The CDR3 nucleotides read TGTGCCAGCAGCTCGCAAGGAGGCAATGAGCAGTTCTTC. Supplemented by reference TRBV5-6 and TRBJ2-1, the full variable domain reads DAGVTQSPTHLIKTRGQQVTLRCSPKSGHDTVSWYQQALGQGPQFIFQYYEEEERQRGNFPDRFSGHQFPNYSSELNVNALLLGDSALYLCASSSQGGNEQFFGPGTRLTVL.

In the case of this clone: At the DNA level, this CDR3 is encoded by other sequences in the same sample as well. V usage is TRBV5-6 and J usage is TRBJ1-4; 7 nucleotides line up with TRBD1. The CDR3 totals 15 residues. Per germline, CDR1 SGHDT and CDR2 YYEEEE. The junction had 3 bases not matched to a gene; V was cut back by 0 bases and J by 4 bases. CDR3 nucleotides: TGTGCCAGCAGCTTGGTGCGACAGGGTAATGAAAAACTGTTTTTT. It translates to CASSLVRQGNEKLFF.

This clone was seen just once. V gene TRBV5-1 combines with J gene TRBJ2-3, with 7 bases identical to TRBD2. Germline CDR1 and CDR2: SGHRS and YFSETQ. The CDR3 totals 13 residues. Trimming took 7 bases from V and 0 from J; bases not matched to a gene: 2. The CDR3 DNA follows: TGCGCCAGCTGGACTAGTAGCACAGATACGCAGTATTTT. Its translation is CASWTSSTDTQYF.

The J gene is TRBJ2-5, the V gene TRBV13, with 9 positions matching TRBD1. Germline CDR1 reads PRHDT; CDR2 reads FYEKMQ (reference sequence). J lost 11 bases, V lost 5 bases, and 15 bases had no gene match. This CDR3 contains 15 residues. CDR3 amino acids: CASSPPGQGLGEQYF. The CDR3 bases are TGTGCCAGCAGCCCGCCGGGACAGGGATTGGGGGAGCAGTACTTC.

In its sample, this clone was seen a few times. This chain joins TRBV19 and TRBJ2-1; 15 positions match TRBD2. The CDR3 extends over 17 amino acids. Per the germline V gene, CDR1 is LNHDA and CDR2 is SQIVND (reference sequence). The V and J ends lost 3 bases and 5 bases, in that order; junction bases with no gene match: 5. CDR3 coding DNA: TGTGCCAGTAGTATTTTGGGACTAGCGGGAGGACACAATGAGCAGTTCTTC. Its protein product is CASSILGLAGGHNEQFF.

The rearrangement links TRBV14 to TRBJ2-2; 7 bases line up with TRBD1. Trimming removed 2 bases from V and 5 bases from J; junction bases left unmatched: 8. Germline V gene lookup returns CDR1 SGHDN and CDR2 FVKESK. The CDR3 runs 16 residues. CDR3: CASSQQGDPRTGELFF. The CDR3 DNA follows: TGTGCCAGCAGCCAACAGGGGGACCCCAGGACCGGGGAGCTGTTTTTT.

The chain has TRBV18 and TRBJ1-1; 8 positions match TRBD1. CDR1 is KGHSH, CDR2 LQKENI, per germline. The CDR3 spans 16 residues. The junction had 15 bases not matched to a gene; V was cut back by 4 bases and J by 8 bases. In DNA, the CDR3 is TGTGCCAGCTCACTCTTACCGCTGGACAGGGACGGAGAAGCTTTCTTT. Protein product: CASSLLPLDRDGEAFF.

This clone was detected once. V usage is TRBV11-2 and J usage is TRBJ2-7; tentative D call: TRBD1 (6 bases). Germline V gives CDR1 SGHAT, CDR2 FQNNGV. With 3 bases removed from V and 4 bases from J, the gap between germline ends came to 16 bases. CDR3 length equals 15 residues. This chain's CDR3 is CASSFGTGSPYEQYF. The DNA of the CDR3 is TGTGCCAGCAGCTTCGGTACAGGGTCTCCTTACGAGCAGTACTTC.

This clone came up a few times. The CDR3 loop reads CSVGPDYNEQFF. For the CDR3, the DNA is TGCAGCGTTGGTCCAGACTACAATGAGCAGTTCTTC. This chain uses TRBV29-1 with TRBJ2-1; D remains ambiguous. The V and J ends lost 4 bases and 3 bases respectively, with 7 bases between them. The CDR3 loop spans 12 amino acids. The V gene's germline CDR1 is SQVTM and CDR2 ANQGSEA.

The gene calls are TRBV6-5 and TRBJ2-7, with D perhaps matching TRBD2 (5 bases). There are 15 residues in the CDR3. Trimming removed 0 bases from V and 4 bases from J, with 13 bases in between. Germline V gene data show CDR1 as MNHEY and CDR2 as SVGAGI. The CDR3 loop is CASSYSRGSAYEQYF. CDR3 nucleotide sequence: TGTGCCAGCAGTTACTCTCGCGGGTCAGCGTACGAGCAGTACTTC.

The V gene is TRBV5-4, the J gene TRBJ2-7; tentatively, D is TRBD1 (6 bases). V was clipped by 2 bases and J by 1 base, with 13 bases between them. The CDR3 runs to 15 residues. Per germline, CDR1 SGHNT and CDR2 YYREEE (reference sequence). This CDR3 is CASSLAGANSYEQYF. In DNA, the CDR3 is TGTGCCAGCAGCTTAGCAGGGGCCAATTCCTACGAGCAGTACTTC.

This clone was counted a single time. The chain links TRBV2 to TRBJ1-1; TRBD1 might be the D (5 bases). Trimming shortened V by 4 bases and J by 1 base, and 16 bases separated the two germline ends. Per the germline V gene, CDR1 is SNHLY and CDR2 is FYNNEI. The CDR3 covers 16 residues. The DNA of the CDR3 is TGTGCCAGCAGTGCGCAGGGCATCTTGACGAACACTGAAGCTTTCTTT. As protein: CASSAQGILTNTEAFF.

This sequence joins TRBV19 and TRBJ2-6; 8 bases are a match to TRBD1. Per germline, CDR1 LNHDA and CDR2 SQIVND (reference sequence). This CDR3 comprises 16 residues. J was trimmed by 1 base and V by 5 bases; bases with no gene match: 4. The CDR3 region has the DNA TGTGCCAGTAGTGCCAGACAGGGGTCTGGGGCCAACGTCCTGACTTTC. This sequence encodes CASSARQGSGANVLTF.

As concerns this clone: One end of the junction does not line up with germline, which may come from a read error. The chain joins TRBV7-9 to TRBJ2-7, with unresolved D. The CDR3 has 12 amino acids. CDR1 SEHNR and CDR2 FQNEAQ come from the germline V gene (reference sequence). The CDR3: CSSSFERYEQYF. CDR3 in DNA: TGTTCCAGCAGCTTTGAGCGCTACGAGCAGTACTTC.

The V and J genes are TRBV9 and TRBJ1-3; no definite D call. CDR3 length equals 16 residues. Germline CDR1 SGDLS, CDR2 YYNGEE. The V end lost 4 bases, the J end lost 0 bases, and 14 bases lay between the germline ends. CDR3 loop: CASSSRGGSSGNTIYF. The CDR3 DNA reads as TGTGCCAGCAGCTCCCGAGGCGGTAGCTCTGGAAACACCATATATTTT.

The gene calls are TRBV25-1 and TRBJ2-5; 8 bases are a match to TRBD1. V was pared by 2 bases and J by 5 bases, with 7 bases of the junction left unmatched. This CDR3 has 15 residues. CDR1 is MGHDK, CDR2 SYGVNS, per germline. The CDR3: CASSEHETGEETQYF. In DNA, the CDR3 is TGTGCCAGCAGTGAACATGAGACAGGGGAGGAGACCCAGTACTTC.